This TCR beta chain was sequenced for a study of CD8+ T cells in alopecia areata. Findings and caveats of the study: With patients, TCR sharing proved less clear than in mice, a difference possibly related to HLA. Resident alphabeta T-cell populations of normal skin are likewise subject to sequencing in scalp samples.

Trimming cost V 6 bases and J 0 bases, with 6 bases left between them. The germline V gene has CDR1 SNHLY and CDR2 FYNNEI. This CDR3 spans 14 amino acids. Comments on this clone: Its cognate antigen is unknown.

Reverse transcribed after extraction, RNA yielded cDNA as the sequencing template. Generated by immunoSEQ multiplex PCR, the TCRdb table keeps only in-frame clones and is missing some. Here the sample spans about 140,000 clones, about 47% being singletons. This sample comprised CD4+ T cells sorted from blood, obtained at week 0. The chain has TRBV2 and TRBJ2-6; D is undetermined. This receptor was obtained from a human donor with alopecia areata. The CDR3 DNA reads TGTGCCAGCAGACCTGGCTCTGGGGCCAACGTCCTGACTTTC. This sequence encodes CASRPGSGANVLTF.